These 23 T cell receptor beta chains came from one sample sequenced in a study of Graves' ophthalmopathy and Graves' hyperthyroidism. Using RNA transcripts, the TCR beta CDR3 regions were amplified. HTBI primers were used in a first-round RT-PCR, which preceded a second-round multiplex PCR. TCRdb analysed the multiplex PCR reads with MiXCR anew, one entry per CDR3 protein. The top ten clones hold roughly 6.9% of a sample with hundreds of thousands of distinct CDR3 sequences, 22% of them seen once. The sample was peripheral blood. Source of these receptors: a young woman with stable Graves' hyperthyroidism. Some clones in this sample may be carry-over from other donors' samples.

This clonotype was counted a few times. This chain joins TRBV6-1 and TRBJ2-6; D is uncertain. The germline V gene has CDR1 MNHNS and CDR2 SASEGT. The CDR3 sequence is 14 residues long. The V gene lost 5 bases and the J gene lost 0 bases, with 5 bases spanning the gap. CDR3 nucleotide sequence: TGTGCCAGCAGTCAGCGCTCTGGGGCCAACGTCCTGACTTTC. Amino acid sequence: CASSQRSGANVLTF.

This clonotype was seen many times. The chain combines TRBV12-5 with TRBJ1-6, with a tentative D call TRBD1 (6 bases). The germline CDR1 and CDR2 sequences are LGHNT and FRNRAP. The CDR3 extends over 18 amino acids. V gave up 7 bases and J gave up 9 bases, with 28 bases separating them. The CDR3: CASAIISGRNRVASPLHF. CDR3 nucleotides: TGTGCTAGTGCCATCATCAGCGGACGGAACAGGGTGGCTTCACCCCTCCACTTT. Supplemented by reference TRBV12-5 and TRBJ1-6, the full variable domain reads DARVTQTPRHKVTEMGQEVTMRCQPILGHNTVFWYRQTMMQGLELLAYFRNRAPLDDSGMPKDRFSAEMPDATLATLKIQPSEPRDSAVYFCASAIISGRNRVASPLHFGNGTRLTVT.

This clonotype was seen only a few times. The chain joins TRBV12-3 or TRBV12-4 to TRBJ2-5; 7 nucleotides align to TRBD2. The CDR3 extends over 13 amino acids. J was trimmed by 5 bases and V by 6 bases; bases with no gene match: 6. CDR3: CASRVAGGETQYF. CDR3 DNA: TGTGCCAGCAGGGTAGCGGGTGGGGAGACCCAGTACTTC.

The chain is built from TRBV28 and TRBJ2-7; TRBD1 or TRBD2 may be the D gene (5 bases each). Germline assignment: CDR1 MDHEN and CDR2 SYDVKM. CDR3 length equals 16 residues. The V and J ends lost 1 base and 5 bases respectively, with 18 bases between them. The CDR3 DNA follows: TGTGCCAGCAGTTTATCGTTCGGCCGGGGCTGGGACGAGCAGTACTTC. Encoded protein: CASSLSFGRGWDEQYF.

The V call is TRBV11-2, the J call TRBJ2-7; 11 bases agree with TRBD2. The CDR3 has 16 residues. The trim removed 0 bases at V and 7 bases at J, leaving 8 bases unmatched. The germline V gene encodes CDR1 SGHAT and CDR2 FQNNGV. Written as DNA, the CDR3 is TGTGCCAGCAGCTTAGAGGTAGCGGGAGGGCCACGGGAGCAGTACTTC. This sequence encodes CASSLEVAGGPREQYF.

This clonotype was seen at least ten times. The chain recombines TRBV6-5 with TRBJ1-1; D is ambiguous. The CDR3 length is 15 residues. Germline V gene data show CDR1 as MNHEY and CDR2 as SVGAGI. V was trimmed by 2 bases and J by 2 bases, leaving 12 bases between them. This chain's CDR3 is CASSYRQAANTEAFF. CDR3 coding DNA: TGTGCCAGCAGTTACAGGCAGGCGGCAAACACTGAAGCTTTCTTT.

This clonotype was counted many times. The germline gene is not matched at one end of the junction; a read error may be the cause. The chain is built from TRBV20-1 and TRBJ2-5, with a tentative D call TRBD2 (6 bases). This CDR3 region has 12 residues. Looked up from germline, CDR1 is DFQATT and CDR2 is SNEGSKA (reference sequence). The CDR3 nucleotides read TGCAGTGCTAGAGCTCAGGGCGGGACCGGGTTTTTT. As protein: CSARAQGGTGFF.

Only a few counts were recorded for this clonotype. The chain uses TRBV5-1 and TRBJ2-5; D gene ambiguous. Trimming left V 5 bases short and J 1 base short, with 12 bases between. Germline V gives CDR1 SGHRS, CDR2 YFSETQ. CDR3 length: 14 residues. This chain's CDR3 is CASSVGRSQETQYF. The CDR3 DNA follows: TGCGCCAGCAGTGTGGGCCGCTCCCAAGAGACCCAGTACTTC.

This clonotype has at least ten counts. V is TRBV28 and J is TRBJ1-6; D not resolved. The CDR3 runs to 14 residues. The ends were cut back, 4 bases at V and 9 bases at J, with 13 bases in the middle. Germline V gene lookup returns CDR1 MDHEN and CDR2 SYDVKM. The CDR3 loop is CASSSPGRISPLHF. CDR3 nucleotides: TGTGCCAGCAGTTCCCCCGGACGGATTTCACCCCTCCACTTT.

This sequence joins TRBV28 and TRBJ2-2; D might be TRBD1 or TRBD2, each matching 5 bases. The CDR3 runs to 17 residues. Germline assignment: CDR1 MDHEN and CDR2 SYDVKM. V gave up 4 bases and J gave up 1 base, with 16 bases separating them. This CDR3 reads CASSSRDRPLNTGELFF. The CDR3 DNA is TGTGCCAGCAGTTCCCGGGACCGCCCGTTGAACACCGGGGAGCTGTTTTTT.

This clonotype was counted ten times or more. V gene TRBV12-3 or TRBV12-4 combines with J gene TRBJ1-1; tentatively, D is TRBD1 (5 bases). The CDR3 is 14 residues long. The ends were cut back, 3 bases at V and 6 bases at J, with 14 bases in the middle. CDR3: CASSFSGTGSEAFF. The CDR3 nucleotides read TGTGCCAGCAGTTTTTCGGGTACAGGATCTGAAGCTTTCTTT.

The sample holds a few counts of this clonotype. The CDR3 sequence is CASSSTEWSNQPQHF. The CDR3 DNA follows: TGTGCCAGCAGTTCCACGGAGTGGAGCAATCAGCCCCAGCATTTT. V and J are TRBV6-2 or TRBV6-3 and TRBJ1-5, with D unclear. V was shortened by 4 bases and J by 1 base, with 11 bases between the two germline ends. Per the germline V gene, CDR1 is MNHEY and CDR2 is SVGEGT. The CDR3 has 15 residues.

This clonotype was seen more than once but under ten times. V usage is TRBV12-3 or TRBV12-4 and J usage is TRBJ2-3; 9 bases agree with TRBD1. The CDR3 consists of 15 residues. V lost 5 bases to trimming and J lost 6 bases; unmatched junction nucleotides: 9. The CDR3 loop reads CASSPSGTGFDTQYF. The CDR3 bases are TGTGCCAGCAGTCCCTCCGGGACAGGGTTCGATACGCAGTATTTT.

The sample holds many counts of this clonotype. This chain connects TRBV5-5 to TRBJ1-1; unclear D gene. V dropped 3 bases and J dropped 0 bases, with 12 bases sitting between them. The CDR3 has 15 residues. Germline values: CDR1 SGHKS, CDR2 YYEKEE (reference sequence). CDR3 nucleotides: TGTGCCAGCAGCTCGTGGCTGGGTCTGAACACTGAAGCTTTCTTT. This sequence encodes CASSSWLGLNTEAFF.

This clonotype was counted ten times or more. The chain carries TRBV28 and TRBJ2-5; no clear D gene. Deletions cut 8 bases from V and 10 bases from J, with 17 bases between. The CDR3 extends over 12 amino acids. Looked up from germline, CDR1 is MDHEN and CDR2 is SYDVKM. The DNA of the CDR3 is TGTGCCAGCTCGTCTGTTTCCCGTATCCAGTACTTC. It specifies CASSSVSRIQYF. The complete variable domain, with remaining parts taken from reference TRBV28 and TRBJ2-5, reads DVKVTQSSRYLVKRTGEKVFLECVQDMDHENMFWYRQDPGLGLRLIYFSYDVKMKEKGDIPEGYSVSREKKERFSLILESASTNQTSMYLCASSSVSRIQYFGPGTRLLVL.

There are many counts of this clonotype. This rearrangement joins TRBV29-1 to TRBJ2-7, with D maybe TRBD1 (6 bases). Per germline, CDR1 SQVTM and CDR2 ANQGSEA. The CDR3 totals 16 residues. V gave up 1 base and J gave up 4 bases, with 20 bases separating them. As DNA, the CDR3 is TGCAGCGTTGAAGTGGACGGACAGCGAACTCCTTACGAGCAGTACTTC. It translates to CSVEVDGQRTPYEQYF.

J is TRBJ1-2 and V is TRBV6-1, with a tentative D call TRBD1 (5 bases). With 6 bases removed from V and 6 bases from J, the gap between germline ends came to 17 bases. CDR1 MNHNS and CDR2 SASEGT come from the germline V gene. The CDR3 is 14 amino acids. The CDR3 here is CASSPGGFLDGYTF. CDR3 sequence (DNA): TGTGCCAGCAGCCCCGGGGGGTTTCTGGATGGCTACACCTTC.

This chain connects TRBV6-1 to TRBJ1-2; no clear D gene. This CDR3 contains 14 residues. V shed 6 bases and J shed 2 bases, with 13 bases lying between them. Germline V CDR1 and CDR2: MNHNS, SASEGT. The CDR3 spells CASSPSVGNYGYTF. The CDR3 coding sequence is TGTGCCAGCAGCCCCAGCGTGGGCAACTATGGCTACACCTTC.

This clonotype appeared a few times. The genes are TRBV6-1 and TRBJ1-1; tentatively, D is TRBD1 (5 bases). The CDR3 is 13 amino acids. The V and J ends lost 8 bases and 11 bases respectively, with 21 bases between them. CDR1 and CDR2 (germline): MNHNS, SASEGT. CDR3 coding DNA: TGTGCCAGCGGGAAGATGGCAGGGACGTTTGCTTTCTTT. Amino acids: CASGKMAGTFAFF.

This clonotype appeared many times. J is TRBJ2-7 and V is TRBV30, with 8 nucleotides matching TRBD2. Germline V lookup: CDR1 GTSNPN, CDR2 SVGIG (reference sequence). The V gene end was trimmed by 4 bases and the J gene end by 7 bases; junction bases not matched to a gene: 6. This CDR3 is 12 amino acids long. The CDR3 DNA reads TGTGCCTGGAAGAGTAGCGGGGCGGAGCAGTACTTC. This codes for CAWKSSGAEQYF.

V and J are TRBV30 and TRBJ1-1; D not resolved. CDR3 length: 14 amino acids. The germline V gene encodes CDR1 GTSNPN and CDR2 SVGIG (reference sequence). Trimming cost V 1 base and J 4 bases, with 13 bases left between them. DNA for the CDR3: TGTGCCTGGAGTGGTAGCAAGACAATCACTGAAGCTTTCTTT. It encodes CAWSGSKTITEAFF.

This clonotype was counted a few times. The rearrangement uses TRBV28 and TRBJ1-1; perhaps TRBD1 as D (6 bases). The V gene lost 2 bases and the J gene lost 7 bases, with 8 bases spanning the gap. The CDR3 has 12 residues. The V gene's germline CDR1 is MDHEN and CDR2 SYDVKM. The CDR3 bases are TGTGCCAGCAGTTTACTACAGGGTGAAGCTTTCTTT. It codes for CASSLLQGEAFF. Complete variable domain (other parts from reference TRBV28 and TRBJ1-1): DVKVTQSSRYLVKRTGEKVFLECVQDMDHENMFWYRQDPGLGLRLIYFSYDVKMKEKGDIPEGYSVSREKKERFSLILESASTNQTSMYLCASSLLQGEAFFGQGTRLTVV.

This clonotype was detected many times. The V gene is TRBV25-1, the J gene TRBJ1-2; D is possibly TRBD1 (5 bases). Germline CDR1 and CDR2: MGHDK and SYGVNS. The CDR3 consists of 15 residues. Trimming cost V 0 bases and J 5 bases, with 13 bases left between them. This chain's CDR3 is CASSEYGGGGYGYTF. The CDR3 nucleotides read TGTGCCAGCAGTGAATATGGTGGCGGGGGGTATGGCTACACCTTC.